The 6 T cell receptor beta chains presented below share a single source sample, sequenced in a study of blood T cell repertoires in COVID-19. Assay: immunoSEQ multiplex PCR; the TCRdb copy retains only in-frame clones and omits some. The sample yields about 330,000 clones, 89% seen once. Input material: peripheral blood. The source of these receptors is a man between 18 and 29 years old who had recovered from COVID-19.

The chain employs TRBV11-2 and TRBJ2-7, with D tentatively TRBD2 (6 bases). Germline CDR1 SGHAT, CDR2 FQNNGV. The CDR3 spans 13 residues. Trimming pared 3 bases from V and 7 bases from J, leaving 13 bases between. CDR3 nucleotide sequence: TGTGCCAGCAGCTTCCAGGCGCGGGAAGAGCAGTACTTC. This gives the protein CASSFQAREEQYF.

The CDR3 coding sequence is TGCGCCAGCAGCTGGGAGGGAGCTTACAATGAGCAGTTCTTC. It codes for CASSWEGAYNEQFF. The chain has TRBV5-1 and TRBJ2-1; 7 positions agree with TRBD2. CDR1 and CDR2 (germline): SGHRS, YFSETQ. The junction had 4 bases not matched to a gene; V was cut back by 3 bases and J by 4 bases. The CDR3 is 14 amino acids. Using reference TRBV5-1 and TRBJ2-1 for the parts outside the CDR3, the full variable domain is KAGVTQTPRYLIKTRGQQVTLSCSPISGHRSVSWYQQTPGQGLQFLFEYFSETQRNKGNFPGRFSGRQFSNSRSEMNVSTLELGDSALYLCASSWEGAYNEQFFGPGTRLTVL.

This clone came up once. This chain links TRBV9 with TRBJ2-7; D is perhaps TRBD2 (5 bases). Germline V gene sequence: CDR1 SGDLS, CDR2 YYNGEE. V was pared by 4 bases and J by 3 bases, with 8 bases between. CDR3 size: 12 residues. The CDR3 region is CASSSGGYEQYF. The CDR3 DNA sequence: TGTGCCAGCAGCTCCGGAGGCTACGAGCAGTACTTC.

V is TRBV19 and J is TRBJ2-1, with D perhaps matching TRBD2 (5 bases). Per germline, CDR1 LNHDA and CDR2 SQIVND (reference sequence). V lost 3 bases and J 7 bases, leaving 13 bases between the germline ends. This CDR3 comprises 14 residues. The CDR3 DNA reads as TGTGCCAGTAGTATTTTCTCTAGCCGAAATGAGCAGTTCTTC. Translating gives CASSIFSSRNEQFF. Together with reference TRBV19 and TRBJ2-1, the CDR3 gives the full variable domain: DGGITQSPKYLFRKEGQNVTLSCEQNLNHDAMYWYRQDPGQGLRLIYYSQIVNDFQKGDIAEGYSVSREKKESFPLTVTSAQKNPTAFYLCASSIFSSRNEQFFGPGTRLTVL.

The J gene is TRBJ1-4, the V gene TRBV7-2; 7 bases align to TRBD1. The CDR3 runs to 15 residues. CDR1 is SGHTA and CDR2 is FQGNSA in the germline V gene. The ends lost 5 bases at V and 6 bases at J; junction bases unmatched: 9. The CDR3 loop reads CASSLLPGTDEKLFF. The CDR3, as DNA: TGTGCCAGCAGCCTACTACCAGGGACAGATGAAAAACTGTTTTTT. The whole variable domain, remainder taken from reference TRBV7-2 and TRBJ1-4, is GAGVSQSPSNKVTEKGKDVELRCDPISGHTALYWYRQSLGQGLEFLIYFQGNSAPDKSGLPSDRFSAERTGGSVSTLTIQRTQQEDSAVYLCASSLLPGTDEKLFFGSGTQLSVL.

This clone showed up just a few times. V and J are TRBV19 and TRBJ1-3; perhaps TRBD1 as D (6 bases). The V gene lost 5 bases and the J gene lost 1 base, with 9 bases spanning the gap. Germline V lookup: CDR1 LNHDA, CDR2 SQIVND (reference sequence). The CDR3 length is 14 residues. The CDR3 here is CASSSQGSGNTIYF. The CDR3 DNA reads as TGTGCCAGTAGTTCACAGGGATCTGGAAACACCATATATTTT. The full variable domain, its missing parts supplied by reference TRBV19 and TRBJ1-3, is DGGITQSPKYLFRKEGQNVTLSCEQNLNHDAMYWYRQDPGQGLRLIYYSQIVNDFQKGDIAEGYSVSREKKESFPLTVTSAQKNPTAFYLCASSSQGSGNTIYFGEGSWLTVV.